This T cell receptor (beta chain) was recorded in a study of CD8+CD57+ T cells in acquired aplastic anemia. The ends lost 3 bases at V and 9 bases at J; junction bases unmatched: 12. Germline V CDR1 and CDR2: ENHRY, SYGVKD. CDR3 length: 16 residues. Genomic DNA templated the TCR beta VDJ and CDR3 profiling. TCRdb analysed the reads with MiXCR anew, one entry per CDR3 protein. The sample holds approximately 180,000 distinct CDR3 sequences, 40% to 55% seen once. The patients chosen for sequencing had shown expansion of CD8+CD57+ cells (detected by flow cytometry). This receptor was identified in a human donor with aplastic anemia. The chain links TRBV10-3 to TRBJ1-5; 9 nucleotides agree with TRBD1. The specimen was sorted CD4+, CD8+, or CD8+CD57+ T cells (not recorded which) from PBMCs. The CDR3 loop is CAISDPGQGRIWPQHF. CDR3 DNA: TGTGCCATCAGTGACCCGGGACAGGGAAGGATTTGGCCCCAGCATTTT.